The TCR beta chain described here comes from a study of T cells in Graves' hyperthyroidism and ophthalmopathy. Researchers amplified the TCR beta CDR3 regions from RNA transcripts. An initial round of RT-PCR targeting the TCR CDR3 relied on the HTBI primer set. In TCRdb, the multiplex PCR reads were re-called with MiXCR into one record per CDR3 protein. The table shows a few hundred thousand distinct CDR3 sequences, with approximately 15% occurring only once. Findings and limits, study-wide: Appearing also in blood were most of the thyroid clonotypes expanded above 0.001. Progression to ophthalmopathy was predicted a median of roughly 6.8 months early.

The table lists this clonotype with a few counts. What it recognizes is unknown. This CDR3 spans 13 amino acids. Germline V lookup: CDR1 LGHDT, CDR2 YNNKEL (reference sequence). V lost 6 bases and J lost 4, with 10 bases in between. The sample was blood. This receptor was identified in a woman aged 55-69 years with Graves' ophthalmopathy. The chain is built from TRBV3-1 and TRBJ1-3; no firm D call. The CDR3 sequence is CASSSLWGNTIYF. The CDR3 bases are TGTGCCAGCAGTTCCTTATGGGGAAACACCATATATTTT.